This T cell receptor (beta chain) was captured in a study of blood T cells in healthy people across ages. A second roughly 6 to 12 cycle PCR used barcoded and J-beta primers. TCRdb redid the calling of the 5' RACE reads with MiXCR, one entry per CDR3 protein. Of roughly 1.5 million distinct CDR3 sequences listed, about 42% are singletons. The CDR3 is made up of 15 amino acids. Trimming pared 3 bases from V and 0 bases from J, leaving 12 bases between. Germline CDR1 and CDR2: SQVTM and ANQGSEA. This clonotype was seen more than once but under ten times. The sample was blood. The V gene is TRBV29-1, the J gene TRBJ2-1; D is unresolved. The sequence was collected from a woman in her late teens or twenties in good health. CDR3 sequence reads: CSVDVRKHSYNEQFF. The CDR3 nucleotides read TGCAGCGTTGATGTCAGAAAACACTCCTACAATGAGCAGTTCTTC.